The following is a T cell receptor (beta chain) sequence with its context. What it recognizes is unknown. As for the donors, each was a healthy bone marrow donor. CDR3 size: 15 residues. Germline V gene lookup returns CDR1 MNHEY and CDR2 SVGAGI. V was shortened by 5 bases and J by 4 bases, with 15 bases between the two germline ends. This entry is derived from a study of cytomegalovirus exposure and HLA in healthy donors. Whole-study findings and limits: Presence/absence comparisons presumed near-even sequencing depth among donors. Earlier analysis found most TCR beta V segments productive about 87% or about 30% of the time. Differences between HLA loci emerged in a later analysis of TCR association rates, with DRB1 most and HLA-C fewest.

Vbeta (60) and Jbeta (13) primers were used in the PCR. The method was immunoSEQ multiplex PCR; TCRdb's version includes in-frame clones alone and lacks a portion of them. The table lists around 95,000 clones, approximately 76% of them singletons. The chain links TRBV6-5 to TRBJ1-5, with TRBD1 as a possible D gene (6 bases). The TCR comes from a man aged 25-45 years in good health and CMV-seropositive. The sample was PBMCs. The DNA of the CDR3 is TGTGCCAGCAGTAAGACCGGGACACTAAATCAGCCCCAGCATTTT. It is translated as CASSKTGTLNQPQHF.